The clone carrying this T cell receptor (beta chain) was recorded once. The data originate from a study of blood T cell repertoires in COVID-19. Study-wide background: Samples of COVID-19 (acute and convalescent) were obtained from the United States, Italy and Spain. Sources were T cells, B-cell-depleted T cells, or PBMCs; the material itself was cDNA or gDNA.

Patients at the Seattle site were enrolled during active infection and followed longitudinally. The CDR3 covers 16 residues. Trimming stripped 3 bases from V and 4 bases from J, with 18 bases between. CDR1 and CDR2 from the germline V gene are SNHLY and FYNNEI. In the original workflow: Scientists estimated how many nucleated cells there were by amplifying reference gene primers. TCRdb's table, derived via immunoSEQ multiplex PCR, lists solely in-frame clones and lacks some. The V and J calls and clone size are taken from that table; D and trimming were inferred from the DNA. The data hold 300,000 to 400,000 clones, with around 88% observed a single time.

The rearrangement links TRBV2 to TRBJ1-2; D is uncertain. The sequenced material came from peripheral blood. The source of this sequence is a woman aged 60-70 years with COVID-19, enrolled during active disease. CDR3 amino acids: CASSDWVGWQIYGYTF. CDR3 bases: TGTGCCAGCAGTGATTGGGTCGGGTGGCAGATCTATGGCTACACCTTC.